These T cell receptor beta chains were read from a single sample in a study of shared clonotypes between healthy human individuals. Measured with immunoSEQ multiplex PCR; TCRdb has only the in-frame clones, and not every one. The sample holds millions of clones, roughly 95% seen once. The sequenced sample was naive CD8+ T cells sorted from blood. The receptors stem from a young man in good health. Both conserved end residues are part of each CDR3. A D gene is named only where the DNA matches it firmly.

cdr3_length: 17
d_call: TRBD1
j_call: TRBJ1-2
v_call: TRBV27
cdr3_nt: TGTGCCAGCAGCCCAGATGCGGGACAGGTCACTAACTATGGCTACACCTTC
cdr3_aa: CASSPDAGQVTNYGYTF

cdr3_length: 13
d_call: -
j_call: TRBJ2-7
v_call: TRBV7-8
cdr3_nt: TGTGCCAGCATGGGAAACCTCGTCTACGAGCAGTACTTC
cdr3_aa: CASMGNLVYEQYF

cdr3_length: 14
d_call: -
j_call: TRBJ2-7
v_call: TRBV5-6
cdr3_nt: TGTGCCAGCACCGCTGGAGGCTCGTCCTACGAGCAGTACTTC
cdr3_aa: CASTAGGSSYEQYF

cdr3_length: 14
d_call: -
j_call: TRBJ2-7
v_call: TRBV6-6
cdr3_nt: TGTGCCAGCAGTGATGGAGGAGAAGCCTACGAGCAGTACTTC
cdr3_aa: CASSDGGEAYEQYF

cdr3_length: 14
d_call: TRBD1
j_call: TRBJ1-2
v_call: TRBV7-9
cdr3_nt: TGTGCCAGCAGCCTGGGACAGTCAACCTATGGCTACACCTTC
cdr3_aa: CASSLGQSTYGYTF

cdr3_length: 17
d_call: TRBD2
j_call: TRBJ2-7
v_call: TRBV5-6
cdr3_nt: TGTGCCAGCAGCTCCCTAGTTTCTAGCGGGAGTTTCGACGAGCAGTACTTC
cdr3_aa: CASSSLVSSGSFDEQYF

cdr3_length: 9
d_call: -
j_call: TRBJ2-3
v_call: TRBV2
cdr3_nt: TGTGCCACCACAGATACGCAGTATTTT
cdr3_aa: CATTDTQYF

cdr3_length: 15
d_call: TRBD1
j_call: TRBJ1-2
v_call: TRBV11-2
cdr3_nt: TGTGCCAGCAGCTCGACAGGGGGCGGTTTCGATGGCTACACCTTC
cdr3_aa: CASSSTGGGFDGYTF

cdr3_length: 19
d_call: TRBD2
j_call: TRBJ2-3
v_call: TRBV11-2
cdr3_nt: TGTGCCAGCAGCGGGGTCGGCGGGAGGGCCGAATGGGGGTTTTATACGCAGTATTTT
cdr3_aa: CASSGVGGRAEWGFYTQYF

cdr3_length: 13
d_call: -
j_call: TRBJ1-1
v_call: TRBV7-2
cdr3_nt: TGTGCCAGCAGCTTAGGCCATCGGGGAGAAGCTTTCTTT
cdr3_aa: CASSLGHRGEAFF

cdr3_length: 15
d_call: -
j_call: TRBJ2-7
v_call: TRBV6-1
cdr3_nt: TGTGCCAGCAGTGAACTAGGACAGTCTTCCTACGAGCAGTACTTC
cdr3_aa: CASSELGQSSYEQYF

cdr3_length: 15
d_call: TRBD1
j_call: TRBJ2-1
v_call: TRBV27
cdr3_nt: TGTGCCAGCAGGCCAGGGGGTTTTGGTTACAATGAGCAGTTCTTC
cdr3_aa: CASRPGGFGYNEQFF

cdr3_length: 15
d_call: -
j_call: TRBJ2-1
v_call: TRBV4-1
cdr3_nt: TGCGCCAGCAGCCAAGACCCCAGGGGTAATGATGAGCAGTTCTTC
cdr3_aa: CASSQDPRGNDEQFF

cdr3_length: 15
d_call: TRBD2
j_call: TRBJ2-7
v_call: TRBV5-1
cdr3_nt: TGCGCCAGCAGCTTTCTAGCGGGGAGCTCCTACGAGCAGTACTTC
cdr3_aa: CASSFLAGSSYEQYF

cdr3_length: 15
d_call: -
j_call: TRBJ2-7
v_call: TRBV11-2
cdr3_nt: TGTGCCAGCAGCTTAGAGTGGACACCGGGCGACGAGCAGTACTTC
cdr3_aa: CASSLEWTPGDEQYF

cdr3_length: 15
d_call: -
j_call: TRBJ2-3
v_call: TRBV27
cdr3_nt: TGTGCCAGCAGCCTTGTGGGGACGGGGATAGATACGCAGTATTTT
cdr3_aa: CASSLVGTGIDTQYF

cdr3_length: 15
d_call: -
j_call: TRBJ2-1
v_call: TRBV7-6
cdr3_nt: TGTGCCAGCAGCTTAGAGGCTATTAATTTCTATGAGCAGTTCTTC
cdr3_aa: CASSLEAINFYEQFF

cdr3_length: 16
d_call: TRBD2
j_call: TRBJ2-3
v_call: TRBV10-2
cdr3_nt: TGCGCCAGCAGTCTAGGACTAGCGGGGTTTTTCGATACGCAGTATTTT
cdr3_aa: CASSLGLAGFFDTQYF

cdr3_length: 15
d_call: TRBD2
j_call: TRBJ2-7
v_call: TRBV28
cdr3_nt: TGTGCCAGCCTGGGACTAGCGGGCCCCTCCTACGAGCAGTACTTC
cdr3_aa: CASLGLAGPSYEQYF

cdr3_length: 13
d_call: TRBD1
j_call: TRBJ1-3
v_call: TRBV5-6
cdr3_nt: TGTGCCAGCAGCGTGACAGGGGGAAACACCATATATTTT
cdr3_aa: CASSVTGGNTIYF

cdr3_length: 14
d_call: -
j_call: TRBJ2-3
v_call: TRBV9
cdr3_nt: TGTGCCAGCAGCGCACTCGGGTCCACAGATACGCAGTATTTT
cdr3_aa: CASSALGSTDTQYF

cdr3_length: 15
d_call: -
j_call: TRBJ2-3
v_call: TRBV5-1
cdr3_nt: TGCGCCAGCAGCTTGGGGACTCGTTCTCCAGATACGCAGTATTTT
cdr3_aa: CASSLGTRSPDTQYF

cdr3_length: 15
d_call: -
j_call: TRBJ2-2
v_call: TRBV4-3
cdr3_nt: TGCGCCAGCAGCCAACGGTCACCGGGTGCCGGGGAGCTGTTTTTT
cdr3_aa: CASSQRSPGAGELFF

cdr3_length: 14
d_call: TRBD1
j_call: TRBJ2-3
v_call: TRBV7-9
cdr3_nt: TGTGCCAGCAGCCCCGGGACAGGGCACGATACGCAGTATTTT
cdr3_aa: CASSPGTGHDTQYF

cdr3_length: 15
d_call: -
j_call: TRBJ2-3
v_call: TRBV5-6
cdr3_nt: TGTGCCAGCAGCTTTGCGGACAGCTACACAGATACGCAGTATTTT
cdr3_aa: CASSFADSYTDTQYF

cdr3_length: 12
d_call: TRBD1
j_call: TRBJ1-1
v_call: TRBV5-4
cdr3_nt: TGTGCCAGCGGGACAGGATTCACTGAAGCTTTCTTT
cdr3_aa: CASGTGFTEAFF